The rows below give T cell receptor beta chains drawn from one sample of a study of blood T cell repertoires in COVID-19. Produced via immunoSEQ multiplex PCR; TCRdb's table is partial and in-frame only. The repertoire includes around 100,000 clones, around 84% of them detected once, and roughly 2% sits in the top ten. Sequences were obtained from peripheral blood. The receptors were sampled from a man aged 65 to 85 with active or convalescent COVID-19. CDR3s include the opening cysteine and the closing phenylalanine or tryptophan. The order of the fields is J gene, clone size, V gene, D gene, CDR3 protein, CDR3 DNA. A D gene is named only where the DNA matches it firmly. The size of a clone is reported for some rows only, either as once, few or many, or as a class for expanded clones.

TRBJ1-2 | - | TRBV5-1 | - | CASSFSYDYGYTF | TGCGCCAGCAGCTTCTCCTACGATTATGGCTACACCTTC
TRBJ1-2 | - | TRBV7-8 | - | CASSLAQGSYGYTF | TGTGCCAGCAGCTTAGCGCAGGGCAGCTATGGCTACACCTTC
TRBJ1-4 | - | TRBV6-4 | TRBD1 | CASSVRFGQGEKLFF | TGTGCCAGCAGTGTGAGGTTCGGACAGGGGGAAAAACTGTTTTTT
TRBJ2-3 | - | TRBV19 | TRBD1 | CASSTRGLGDTQYF | TGTGCCAGTAGTACCAGGGGGCTCGGAGATACGCAGTATTTT
TRBJ1-5 | - | TRBV10-1 | TRBD1 | CASSEPRQGAKDSNQPQHF | TGCGCCAGCAGTGAGCCCCGACAGGGGGCTAAAGATAGCAATCAGCCCCAGCATTTT
TRBJ2-1 | - | TRBV28 | TRBD2 | CASSSPAGGSYNEQFF | TGTGCCAGCAGTTCCCCAGCGGGGGGCTCCTACAATGAGCAGTTCTTC
TRBJ2-3 | once | TRBV10-3 | TRBD2 | CAISPLAGDTQYF | TGTGCCATCAGCCCACTAGCGGGGGATACGCAGTATTTT
TRBJ1-5 | few | TRBV2 | - | CASSDESGRYSNQPQHF | TGTGCCAGCAGTGATGAGTCAGGGCGGTATAGCAATCAGCCCCAGCATTTT
TRBJ2-3 | - | TRBV24-1 | TRBD1 | CATSDPGQGSTDTQYF | TGTGCCACCAGTGACCCGGGACAGGGAAGCACAGATACGCAGTATTTT
TRBJ2-5 | - | TRBV3-1/TRBV3-2 | TRBD1 | CASSSYTQGAQETQYF | TGTGCCAGCAGCTCCTACACACAGGGGGCGCAGGAGACCCAGTACTTC
TRBJ1-1 | - | TRBV18 | - | CASSLDSGYTEAFF | TGTGCCAGCTCACTGGACAGCGGCTACACTGAAGCTTTCTTT
TRBJ1-2 | - | TRBV6-5 | - | CASSYSGVSAYGYTF | TGTGCCAGCAGTTACTCCGGGGTCTCAGCGTATGGCTACACCTTC
TRBJ2-7 | - | TRBV12-3/TRBV12-4 | TRBD1 | CASRKQGAYEQYF | TGTGCCAGCAGGAAACAGGGGGCCTACGAGCAGTACTTC
TRBJ2-7 | - | TRBV28 | - | CASSLWSSGASYEQYF | TGTGCCAGCAGTTTATGGTCGTCAGGGGCATCCTACGAGCAGTACTTC
TRBJ2-2 | few | TRBV2 | TRBD1 | CASSERRTGRGELFF | TGTGCCAGCAGTGAAAGACGGACAGGGCGAGGGGAGCTGTTTTTT
TRBJ1-2 | few | TRBV5-1 | TRBD1 | CASSLDRVARYGYTF | TGCGCCAGCAGCCTTGACAGGGTGGCGAGGTATGGCTACACCTTC
TRBJ2-1 | medium-sized | TRBV7-6 | - | CASSPHGGEQFF | TGTGCCAGCAGCCCCCACGGGGGTGAGCAGTTCTTC
TRBJ2-2 | - | TRBV29-1 | - | CSVEHRAGSGELFF | TGCAGCGTTGAACACAGGGCAGGCTCCGGGGAGCTGTTTTTT
TRBJ1-2 | - | TRBV19 | TRBD1 | CASSMTGGFYGYTF | TGTGCCAGTAGTATGACAGGGGGCTTCTATGGCTACACCTTC
TRBJ2-6 | - | TRBV7-3 | TRBD2 | CASSSKLAGSSGANVLTF | TGTGCCAGCAGCTCTAAACTAGCGGGGAGCTCTGGGGCCAACGTCCTGACTTTC
TRBJ1-5 | - | TRBV30 | - | CAWSIGAGNQPQHF | TGTGCCTGGAGTATAGGGGCAGGGAATCAGCCCCAGCATTTT
TRBJ2-3 | - | TRBV5-8 | - | CASSLGDRTRTDTQYF | TGTGCCAGCAGCTTGGGTGACAGGACCCGCACAGATACGCAGTATTTT
TRBJ2-4 | - | TRBV4-2 | - | CASRSQGSNIQYF | TGTGCCAGCCGATCACAGGGTTCAAACATTCAGTACTTC
TRBJ2-1 | - | TRBV9 | - | CASSVDPTTRSYNEQFF | TGTGCCAGCAGCGTAGATCCGACTACCCGCTCCTACAATGAGCAGTTCTTC
TRBJ2-1 | - | TRBV30 | TRBD1 | CAWSVDRGTEQFF | TGTGCCTGGAGTGTTGACAGGGGGACTGAGCAGTTCTTC
TRBJ1-2 | - | TRBV18 | - | CASSHDSNYGYTF | TGTGCCAGCTCACATGACAGTAACTATGGCTACACCTTC
TRBJ2-7 | - | TRBV20-1 | TRBD2 | CSYSGGYEQYF | TGCAGTTATAGCGGGGGGTACGAGCAGTACTTC
TRBJ1-1 | - | TRBV30 | TRBD1 | CAWLGGWNTEAFF | TGTGCCTGGTTAGGGGGCTGGAACACTGAAGCTTTCTTT
TRBJ2-6 | - | TRBV18 | - | CASSPVGAQGSFTGANVLTF | TGTGCCAGCTCACCAGTGGGGGCGCAGGGATCTTTTACTGGGGCCAACGTCCTGACTTTC
TRBJ2-5 | - | TRBV27 | - | CASSLEEKETQYF | TGTGCCAGCAGTTTAGAGGAAAAAGAGACCCAGTACTTC
TRBJ1-2 | many | TRBV27 | - | CASSLSQGIMAYGYTF | TGTGCCAGCAGTTTATCACAGGGTATAATGGCCTATGGCTACACCTTC
TRBJ2-3 | - | TRBV6-5 | TRBD2 | CASSYSRAGGRDTQYF | TGTGCCAGCAGTTACTCGAGAGCGGGGGGCAGAGATACGCAGTATTTT
TRBJ2-3 | - | TRBV19 | - | CASSIDLAGTDTQYF | TGTGCCAGTAGTATAGATCTCGCGGGCACAGATACGCAGTATTTT
TRBJ2-6 | - | TRBV7-2 | TRBD1 | CASRVTGAGANVLTF | TGTGCCAGCAGAGTTACAGGGGCTGGGGCCAACGTCCTGACTTTC
TRBJ1-4 | - | TRBV19 | - | CASSIWAGQKDEKLFF | TGTGCCAGTAGTATATGGGCTGGACAGAAAGATGAAAAACTGTTTTTT
TRBJ1-1 | - | TRBV5-1 | - | CASSRTGEGEAFF | TGCGCCAGCAGCCGGACGGGGGAGGGTGAAGCTTTCTTT
TRBJ2-3 | - | TRBV29-1 | TRBD2 | CSVDLLWTSGDTDTQYF | TGCAGCGTTGACCTCCTTTGGACTAGCGGGGATACAGATACGCAGTATTTT
TRBJ1-6 | - | TRBV27 | - | CASSLGGPGYSYNSPLHF | TGTGCCAGCAGTTTAGGAGGACCGGGTTACTCCTATAATTCACCCCTCCACTTT
TRBJ1-1 | - | TRBV5-1 | - | CASSLDPLRSTEAFF | TGCGCCAGCAGCTTGGATCCCCTAAGGAGCACTGAAGCTTTCTTT
TRBJ2-1 | - | TRBV9 | TRBD2 | CASSPSGGAGYNEQFF | TGTGCCAGCAGCCCAAGCGGGGGGGCCGGGTACAATGAGCAGTTCTTC
TRBJ2-3 | once | TRBV6-1 | - | CASSEAQGGRRDTQYF | TGTGCCAGCAGTGAAGCGCAGGGGGGCCGGAGAGATACGCAGTATTTT
TRBJ2-7 | - | TRBV19 | - | CASSSDSYEQYF | TGTGCCAGTAGTTCCGACAGCTACGAGCAGTACTTC
TRBJ2-3 | - | TRBV6-5 | TRBD1 | CASIDRGPSTDTQYF | TGTGCCAGTATAGACAGGGGACCTAGCACAGATACGCAGTATTTT
TRBJ1-4 | - | TRBV28 | TRBD1 | CASSLTGTGFNEKLFF | TGTGCCAGCAGTTTAACGGGGACAGGGTTTAATGAAAAACTGTTTTTT
TRBJ1-2 | - | TRBV28 | TRBD1 | CASRGTGWNYGYTF | TGTGCCAGCAGGGGGACAGGGTGGAACTATGGCTACACCTTC
TRBJ2-3 | - | TRBV5-1 | TRBD2 | CASSPTLSGGAADTQYF | TGCGCCAGCAGCCCAACCCTTAGCGGGGGGGCGGCGGATACGCAGTATTTT
TRBJ1-2 | - | TRBV2 | TRBD1 | CASSGDSRSGYTF | TGTGCCAGCAGTGGGGACAGTCGGAGTGGCTACACCTTC